This TCR beta chain was sequenced during a study of B cell selection in AIRE deficiency. Generated by immunoSEQ multiplex PCR, the TCRdb table keeps only in-frame clones and is missing some. The data show around 23,000 clones, 95% seen once. General study findings and limits: Shared Treg sequences were biased toward short CDR3s with few non-templated nucleotide insertions. In TCRBV usage, CDR3 length and diversity, patient Tconv and Treg cells matched healthy donors. Healthy donors alone shared more than 30% of 3,300 or so Treg sequences; patients alone 8.5% to 10%.

As to this clone: The antigen remains unidentified.

Conventional CD4 T cells were sorted as CD4+CD127+ cells. This TCR derives from a human donor in good health. Sequenced material: CD4+CD127+ conventional T cells sorted from PBMCs.

The CDR3 DNA sequence: TGTGCCAGCAGCTTTAGGACAGATACGCAGTATTTT. This sequence encodes CASSFRTDTQYF. The chain links TRBV7-2 to TRBJ2-3; D ambiguous. Germline CDR1 is SGHTA and CDR2 is FQGNSA. V was clipped by 3 bases and J by 3 bases, with 4 bases between them. The CDR3 has 12 amino acids.